This record looks at one T cell receptor beta chain sequence and its context. This sample is part of a study of blood T cell repertoires in COVID-19. In the study overall: The samples span acute and convalescent COVID-19 from the United States, Italy and Spain. PBMCs, B-cell-depleted T cells, or T cells were the source of the cDNA or gDNA that made up the material.

CDR1 and CDR2 (germline): SGHRS, YFSETQ. J gave up 4 bases and V 6 bases, and 11 bases lay outside the gene matches. This CDR3 comprises 15 residues. In the authors' workflow: For nucleated cells, counts were estimated from reference gene primer amplification. Libraries were prepared by immunoSEQ multiplex PCR; TCRdb keeps only in-frame clonotypes and omits some of them. The V and J calls and clone size come from that table; D and trimming were worked out from the DNA. The sample lists 400,000 or so clones; roughly 86% were seen once. The study assigned cohorts using participant-reported clinical history.

V is TRBV5-1 and J is TRBJ1-1, with 8 bases that match TRBD1. The sequence was obtained from a middle-aged woman with acute COVID-19. Sequencing used PBMCs or T cells enriched from blood (not recorded which). CDR3 DNA: TGCGCCAGCACCGGTCAGGGGGCCCGGGGCACTGAAGCTTTCTTT. It codes for CASTGQGARGTEAFF. The whole variable domain, remainder taken from reference TRBV5-1 and TRBJ1-1, is KAGVTQTPRYLIKTRGQQVTLSCSPISGHRSVSWYQQTPGQGLQFLFEYFSETQRNKGNFPGRFSGRQFSNSRSEMNVSTLELGDSALYLCASTGQGARGTEAFFGQGTRLTVV.